The rows below give T cell receptor beta chains drawn from one sample of a study of control samples from healthy donors and cancer patients. Clones were sequenced by immunoSEQ multiplex PCR, and TCRdb holds only the in-frame ones, with some missing. The sample has about 130,000 clones, around 92% seen once. What was sequenced was blood. The receptors stem from a woman aged 50 to 60 in good health. Both conserved end residues are trimmed from each CDR3. Fields, in order: V gene, J gene, clone size, CDR3 protein. Size values are once, few and many counts, or a class for expanded clones, and some rows have none.

TRBV7-2,TRBJ1-2,.,ASSSQATNGYT
TRBV11-3,TRBJ2-1,.,ASSSPLGTQF
TRBV30,TRBJ1-1,.,AWSFRGRNTEAF
TRBV15,TRBJ1-2,.,ATSRDREGGYT
TRBV6-5,TRBJ2-3,.,ASRDGDTQY
TRBV19,TRBJ1-1,.,ASSIGGGNEAF
TRBV28,TRBJ1-5,once,ASTMRALYQPQH
TRBV4-2,TRBJ2-3,.,ASSPGPGAGGPPTDTQY
TRBV19,TRBJ1-4,.,ASGGSANEKLF
TRBV5-1,TRBJ1-4,.,ASSLGQRGEKLF
TRBV5-1,TRBJ1-1,.,ASSTDRGKAEAF
TRBV6-7,TRBJ1-4,.,ATRPRGAKREKLF
TRBV19,TRBJ1-5,few,ASCGTPLRGQPQH
TRBV28,TRBJ2-1,.,ASSLSWLFVNEQF
TRBV28,TRBJ1-2,.,ASSYPLGGYGYT
TRBV10-3,TRBJ2-3,.,AIRLTSGVTDTQY
TRBV13,TRBJ1-1,.,ASSLATGPVTEAF
TRBV6-6,TRBJ2-3,.,ASSYSLATDTQY
TRBV2,TRBJ2-5,.,ASSESQGGYETQY
TRBV18,TRBJ2-3,.,ASSPREGKDTQY
TRBV6-1,TRBJ1-2,.,ASSDQTGIYGYT
TRBV2,TRBJ1-3,.,ASSEEGFNTIY
TRBV24-1,TRBJ2-1,.,ATSDRTSGRDEQF
TRBV7-9,TRBJ2-7,.,ASSKGTDTYEQY
TRBV13,TRBJ1-4,.,ASSLGLQGPNEKLF
TRBV19,TRBJ1-3,once,ASSETGASGNTIY
TRBV29-1,TRBJ2-7,.,SVAGGLSYEQY
TRBV27,TRBJ1-1,.,ASKTRGTGNTEAF
TRBV11-2,TRBJ2-5,.,ASSPAGMAQY
TRBV30,TRBJ1-4,.,AWSALGGRNEKLF
TRBV19,TRBJ2-3,once,ASSISGTDTQY
TRBV2,TRBJ2-1,.,ASPDEGGEQF
TRBV5-6,TRBJ2-5,.,ASSLVGQGVETQY
TRBV5-4,TRBJ2-1,.,ASSLGGGLLPYNEQF
TRBV2,TRBJ1-5,.,ASLPTRAGGNQPQH